What follows describes a single T cell receptor (beta chain). The antigen is unknown. The data belong to a study of vaccination and CD4 T cells after COVID-19. Overall study: Participants were given two doses of BNT162b2 or mRNA-1273 vaccine. The study drew post-COVID samples a median about 95 days after diagnosis (range 35 to 161). Study outcomes and limitations: In convalescent patients, a median roughly 84% of post-vaccine SARS-CoV-2-reactive clones appeared only after vaccination.

The assay that was used to sequence DNA from cultured CD4+ T cells was the Oncomine TCR Beta short-read assay. In TCRdb, the PCR reads were re-called with MiXCR into one record per CDR3 protein. The profile shows approximately 13,000 distinct CDR3 sequences, around 64% of them singletons. Treatment of the sample: approximately nine-day PBMC culture with coronavirus spike peptide pools or control peptides (ViraFEST assay). Before Alpha, Beta and Delta appeared in the US, convalescents tested positive (March–December 2020). Sample: CD4+ T cells from blood, cultured in vitro. This TCR was sampled from a human donor who had recovered from COVID-19.

Written as DNA, the CDR3 is TGTGCCAGCAGCATAGGACAGAGTCAGGCTTTCTTT. Its protein product is CASSIGQSQAFF. This chain uses TRBV11-3 with TRBJ1-1; possibly TRBD1 for D (6 bases). CDR1 is SGHNT and CDR2 is YENEEA in the germline V gene. The CDR3 is 12 residues long. V lost 5 bases to trimming and J lost 11 bases, with 15 bases between them.